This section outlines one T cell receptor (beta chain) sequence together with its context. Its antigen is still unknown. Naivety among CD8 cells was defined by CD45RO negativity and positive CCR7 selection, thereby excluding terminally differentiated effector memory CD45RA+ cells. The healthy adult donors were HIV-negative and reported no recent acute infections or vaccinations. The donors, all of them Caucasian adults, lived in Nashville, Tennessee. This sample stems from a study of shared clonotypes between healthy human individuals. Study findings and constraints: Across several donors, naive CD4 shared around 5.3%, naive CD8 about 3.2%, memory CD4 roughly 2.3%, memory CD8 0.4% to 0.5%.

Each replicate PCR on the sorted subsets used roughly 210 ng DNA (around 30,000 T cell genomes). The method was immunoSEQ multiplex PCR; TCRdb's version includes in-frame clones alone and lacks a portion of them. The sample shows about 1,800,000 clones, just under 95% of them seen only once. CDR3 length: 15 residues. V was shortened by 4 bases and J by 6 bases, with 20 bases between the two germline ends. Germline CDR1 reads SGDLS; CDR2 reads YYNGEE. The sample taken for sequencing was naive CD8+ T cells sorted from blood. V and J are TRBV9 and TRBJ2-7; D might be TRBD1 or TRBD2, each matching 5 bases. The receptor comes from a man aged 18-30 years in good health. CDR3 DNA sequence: TGTGCCAGCAGCTATACCGGGACGAGCGCTACCGAGCAGTACTTC. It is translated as CASSYTGTSATEQYF.